Presented here are 19 T cell receptor beta chains from one specimen sequenced in a study of cytomegalovirus exposure and HLA in healthy donors. PCR involved 60 Vbeta and 13 Jbeta primers. Generated by immunoSEQ multiplex PCR, the TCRdb table keeps only in-frame clones and is missing some. Of 200,000 or so clones in the sample, roughly 80% were seen once. The sample comprised PBMCs. The receptor source for this set is a male donor in good health and CMV-seronegative.

V and J are TRBV7-3 and TRBJ2-2; 11 positions match TRBD2. CDR1 is SGHTA and CDR2 is FQGTGA in the germline V gene. The junction had 10 bases not matched to a gene; V was cut back by 9 bases and J by 4 bases. The CDR3 runs to 16 residues. CDR3 nucleotides: TGTGCCAGTATCTTAGCGGGAGGGCCGAGCACCGGGGAGCTGTTTTTT. Translating it yields CASILAGGPSTGELFF.

The CDR3 region has the DNA TGCGCCAGCAGCACAGGCGGGGGCAACTCTGGGGCCAACGTCCTGACTTTC. It specifies CASSTGGGNSGANVLTF. This chain joins TRBV5-1 and TRBJ2-6; D possibly corresponds to TRBD2 (7 bases). V was shortened by 4 bases and J by 0 bases, with 14 bases between the two germline ends. This CDR3 is built from 17 residues. CDR1 and CDR2 from the germline V gene are SGHRS and YFSETQ.

J is TRBJ1-2 and V is TRBV6-5; TRBD1 matches 8 bases. The CDR3 length is 14 residues. V lost 0 bases and J lost 6; bases outside the gene matches: 3. CDR1 is MNHEY, CDR2 SVGAGI, per germline. The CDR3 loop is CASSYSDRVNGYTF. The CDR3 DNA reads TGTGCCAGCAGTTACTCGGACAGGGTGAATGGCTACACCTTC.

The genes are TRBV13 and TRBJ2-1; 7 bases line up with TRBD2. Trimming at V came to 5 bases and at J to 4 bases, leaving 8 bases not matched to a gene. The CDR3 is 15 amino acids. Germline loops: CDR1 PRHDT, CDR2 FYEKMQ (reference sequence). The CDR3 DNA follows: TGTGCCAGCAGCCCAGACTCGCGGGGGTACAATGAGCAGTTCTTC. It translates to CASSPDSRGYNEQFF.

This chain links TRBV7-9 with TRBJ2-2, with D maybe TRBD1 (5 bases). The germline V gene has CDR1 SEHNR and CDR2 FQNEAQ (reference sequence). This CDR3 spans 14 amino acids. V gave up 1 base and J gave up 6 bases, with 9 bases separating them. The CDR3 region is CASSLGGAPGELFF. The CDR3 DNA follows: TGTGCCAGCAGCTTAGGTGGGGCACCCGGGGAGCTGTTTTTT.

This chain links TRBV4-1 with TRBJ2-3; D perhaps matches TRBD2 (6 bases). This CDR3 is 15 amino acids long. The germline V and J ends were trimmed by 4 bases and 4 bases, with 15 bases remaining between them. Germline V gene sequence: CDR1 MGHRA, CDR2 YSYEKL. The CDR3 DNA follows: TGCGCCAGCAGCCGACTAGTGGGAGGTCCAGATACGCAGTATTTT. This codes for CASSRLVGGPDTQYF.

The chain recombines TRBV7-2 with TRBJ1-5; D is unresolved. The V end was cut by 5 bases, the J end by 5 bases, with 16 bases between. The length of the CDR3 is 15 residues. Germline V gives CDR1 SGHTA, CDR2 FQGNSA. The CDR3: CASSLVTTGYQPQHF. CDR3 nucleotides: TGTGCCAGCAGCCTGGTGACGACGGGATATCAGCCCCAGCATTTT. The whole variable domain, remainder taken from reference TRBV7-2 and TRBJ1-5, is GAGVSQSPSNKVTEKGKDVELRCDPISGHTALYWYRQSLGQGLEFLIYFQGNSAPDKSGLPSDRFSAERTGGSVSTLTIQRTQQEDSAVYLCASSLVTTGYQPQHFGDGTRLSIL.

V is TRBV7-8 and J is TRBJ2-7, with TRBD1 as a possible D gene (6 bases). The ends were cut back, 5 bases at V and 0 bases at J, with 14 bases in the middle. The germline CDR1 and CDR2 sequences are SGHVS and FQNEAQ. The CDR3 loop spans 15 amino acids. The CDR3 is CASSARTALSYEQYF. CDR3 nucleotide sequence: TGTGCCAGCAGCGCCCGGACAGCTCTCTCCTACGAGCAGTACTTC.

This chain joins TRBV2 and TRBJ2-3; TRBD2 is a possible D gene (5 bases). The V end was cut by 2 bases, the J end by 0 bases, with 9 bases between. CDR1 and CDR2 (germline): SNHLY, FYNNEI. The CDR3 spans 15 residues. In DNA, the CDR3 is TGTGCCAGCAGTGAAAACGGGGTCAGCACAGATACGCAGTATTTT. Residues: CASSENGVSTDTQYF.

V and J are TRBV27 and TRBJ2-7; 9 nucleotides align to TRBD1. Trimming at V came to 4 bases and at J to 2 bases, leaving 3 bases not matched to a gene. This CDR3 is built from 14 residues. The germline V gene encodes CDR1 MNHEY and CDR2 SMNVEV (reference sequence). CDR3 sequence reads: CASSSGTGPYEQYF. The DNA of the CDR3 is TGTGCCAGCAGTTCCGGGACAGGGCCCTACGAGCAGTACTTC.

This chain uses TRBV23-1 with TRBJ2-7; perhaps TRBD1 as D (6 bases). TRBV23-1 is sorted into the ORF group, with uncertain function. The CDR3 is made up of 16 amino acids. Trimming stripped 1 base from V and 0 bases from J, with 13 bases between. Here the CDR3 reads CASSQYTGPLSYEQYF. The CDR3 nucleotides read TGCGCCAGCAGTCAATACACAGGGCCCCTCTCCTACGAGCAGTACTTC.

This chain connects TRBV5-1 to TRBJ2-7; 11 bases line up with TRBD2. The V gene end was trimmed by 4 bases and the J gene end by 6 bases; junction bases not matched to a gene: 12. There are 16 residues in the CDR3. Germline V gene data show CDR1 as SGHRS and CDR2 as YFSETQ. The CDR3 region has the DNA TGCGCCAGCAGCCCCAACTCACTAGCGGGAGTATCCGAGCAGTACTTC. This codes for CASSPNSLAGVSEQYF.

This clone appeared many times. The CDR3 is CASSQGNIQYF. The DNA of the CDR3 is TGTGCCAGCAGTCAGGGGAACATTCAGTACTTC. V gene TRBV6-5 combines with J gene TRBJ2-4; the D gene is possibly TRBD1 (6 bases). This CDR3 is built from 11 residues. The V end lost 5 bases, the J end lost 7 bases, and 6 bases lay between the germline ends. The V gene's germline CDR1 is MNHEY and CDR2 SVGAGI.

The V call is TRBV2, the J call TRBJ2-2; D is unclear. Per germline, CDR1 SNHLY and CDR2 FYNNEI. The CDR3 is made up of 15 amino acids. V was shortened by 3 bases and J by 2 bases, with 10 bases between the two germline ends. DNA of the CDR3: TGTGCCAGCAGTGAGGCGACAACTAACACCGGGGAGCTGTTTTTT. Translating it yields CASSEATTNTGELFF.

The chain joins TRBV2 to TRBJ2-1; D is perhaps TRBD1 (6 bases). Trimming pared 5 bases from V and 1 base from J, leaving 15 bases between. The germline gives CDR1 SNHLY, CDR2 FYNNEI. CDR3 length: 16 amino acids. CDR3 sequence reads: CASSQRQVGSYNEQFF. In nucleotides, the CDR3 is TGTGCCAGCAGTCAACGACAGGTAGGGTCCTACAATGAGCAGTTCTTC.

The rearrangement links TRBV5-6 to TRBJ2-5; 11 bases are a match to TRBD2. CDR1 and CDR2 (germline): SGHDT, YYEEEE. V shed 2 bases and J 4 bases; nucleotides not matched to a gene: 4. The CDR3 covers 15 residues. Here the CDR3 reads CASSFGLAGGETQYF. The CDR3 region has the DNA TGTGCCAGCAGCTTCGGCCTAGCGGGAGGAGAGACCCAGTACTTC. Looking up the rest from reference TRBV5-6 and TRBJ2-5 gives the full variable domain: DAGVTQSPTHLIKTRGQQVTLRCSPKSGHDTVSWYQQALGQGPQFIFQYYEEEERQRGNFPDRFSGHQFPNYSSELNVNALLLGDSALYLCASSFGLAGGETQYFGPGTRLLVL.

J is TRBJ2-3 and V is TRBV9, with D perhaps TRBD1 (6 bases). The CDR3 is made up of 15 amino acids. Trimming pared 2 bases from V and 3 bases from J, leaving 13 bases between. CDR1 and CDR2 (germline): SGDLS, YYNGEE. CDR3 amino acids: CASSVQGMRTDTQYF. CDR3 bases: TGTGCCAGCAGCGTTCAGGGGATGAGGACAGATACGCAGTATTTT.

This clone was counted at least ten times. The chain has TRBV13 and TRBJ1-1, with TRBD1 matching 8 bases. Germline V gene sequence: CDR1 PRHDT, CDR2 FYEKMQ (reference sequence). The CDR3 is 14 amino acids. V was clipped by 6 bases and J by 0 bases; unmatched bases: 3. The CDR3 loop is CASSTQGVNTEAFF. CDR3 nucleotides: TGTGCCAGCAGTACACAGGGGGTGAACACTGAAGCTTTCTTT. Full variable domain (missing parts from reference TRBV13 and TRBJ1-1): AAGVIQSPRHLIKEKRETATLKCYPIPRHDTVYWYQQGPGQDPQFLISFYEKMQSDKGSIPDRFSAQQFSDYHSELNMSSLELGDSALYFCASSTQGVNTEAFFGQGTRLTVV.

The V gene is TRBV5-6, the J gene TRBJ2-7; 10 nucleotides match TRBD2. CDR3 length: 14 amino acids. Germline CDR1 SGHDT, CDR2 YYEEEE. With 4 bases clipped from V and 2 bases from J, the junction kept 3 bases outside the gene matches. The CDR3, as DNA: TGTGCCAGCAGCCCCGGGACTAGCGCCTACGAGCAGTACTTC. The encoded protein is CASSPGTSAYEQYF. The whole variable domain, remainder taken from reference TRBV5-6 and TRBJ2-7, is DAGVTQSPTHLIKTRGQQVTLRCSPKSGHDTVSWYQQALGQGPQFIFQYYEEEERQRGNFPDRFSGHQFPNYSSELNVNALLLGDSALYLCASSPGTSAYEQYFGPGTRLTVT.